Below, 23 T cell receptor beta chains from the same sample are listed, as sequenced in a study of identical twins. TCRdb fed the 5' RACE reads into MiXCR, producing one record per CDR3 protein. The sample comprises a few hundred thousand distinct CDR3 sequences, roughly 8.6% of which are singletons, and 2.1% rests with the top ten. Another study also made use of these data, one on yellow fever vaccine responses in identical twins.

The material sequenced was memory (CD45RO+) T cells sorted from blood. These receptors were obtained from a woman younger than 30 in good health.

This clonotype showed up many times. The chain is built from TRBV10-3 and TRBJ2-3; 10 bases align to TRBD1. CDR3 length: 14 amino acids. V was clipped by 7 bases and J by 3 bases; unmatched bases: 4. Germline loops: CDR1 ENHRY, CDR2 SYGVKD. The CDR3 DNA is TGTGCCATCAACCCGGGACAGGGGACAGATACGCAGTATTTT. Translating it yields CAINPGQGTDTQYF.

J is TRBJ2-2 and V is TRBV15; D may match TRBD1 or TRBD2 (5 bases each). There are 16 residues in the CDR3. Germline-derived CDR1 and CDR2 are LNHNV and YYDKDF (reference sequence). Trimming left V 3 bases short and J 7 bases short, with 18 bases between. The CDR3 loop is CATSSGPAGDLGELFF. In DNA form, the CDR3 reads TGTGCCACCAGCAGTGGGCCCGCCGGGGACCTCGGGGAGCTGTTTTTT. Drawing the rest from reference TRBV15 and TRBJ2-2, the complete variable domain is DAMVIQNPRYQVTQFGKPVTLSCSQTLNHNVMYWYQQKSSQAPKLLFHYYDKDFNNEADTPDNFQSRRPNTSFCFLDIRSPGLGDTAMYLCATSSGPAGDLGELFFGEGSRLTVL.

The chain uses TRBV7-7 and TRBJ2-3, with 10 nucleotides matching TRBD1. Looked up from germline, CDR1 is SSHAT and CDR2 is FNYEAQ (reference sequence). There are 15 residues in the CDR3. The J segment lost 6 bases and the V segment lost 3 bases, leaving 6 bases of the junction unmatched. The CDR3 DNA reads as TGTGCCAGCAGCTTTGGGGACAGGGGTGCCGATACGCAGTATTTT. This encodes CASSFGDRGADTQYF. The variable domain in full, completed from reference TRBV7-7 and TRBJ2-3, reads GAGVSQSPRYKVTKRGQDVTLRCDPISSHATLYWYQQALGQGPEFLTYFNYEAQPDKSGLPSDRFSAERPEGSISTLTIQRTEQRDSAMYRCASSFGDRGADTQYFGPGTRLTVL.

The table lists this clonotype with many counts. The chain carries TRBV10-2 and TRBJ1-6, with 7 bases aligning to TRBD1. The V segment lost 7 bases and the J segment 5 bases; nucleotides outside the gene matches: 8. There are 15 residues in the CDR3. CDR1 is WSHSY and CDR2 is SAAADI in the germline V gene. The chain's CDR3 is CASMPRQGNNSPLHF. In DNA, the CDR3 is TGCGCCAGCATGCCCCGACAGGGAAATAATTCACCCCTCCACTTT.

This clonotype showed up many times. The rearrangement links TRBV6-2 or TRBV6-3 to TRBJ2-7; 8 bases map to TRBD2. Per the germline V gene, CDR1 is MNHEY and CDR2 is SVGEGT. The CDR3 loop spans 15 amino acids. The ends lost 9 bases at V and 4 bases at J; junction bases unmatched: 14. The CDR3 bases are TGTGCCAGTGCCGAGGAGGGACTAGATAAATACGAGCAGTACGTC. This translates into CASAEEGLDKYEQYV.

The chain uses TRBV5-1 and TRBJ2-5; a weak D match, TRBD1 (5 bases). V was shortened by 0 bases and J by 5 bases, with 11 bases between the two germline ends. CDR1 and CDR2 from the germline V gene are SGHRS and YFSETQ. The CDR3 extends over 14 amino acids. CDR3 in amino acids: CASSLEAKGETQYF. In nucleotides, the CDR3 is TGCGCCAGCAGCTTGGAGGCGAAGGGGGAGACCCAGTACTTC.

This chain joins TRBV2 and TRBJ1-6; D is unclear. From germline, CDR1 is SNHLY and CDR2 FYNNEI. The CDR3 has 11 residues. V was shortened by 5 bases and J by 15 bases, with 11 bases between the two germline ends. CDR3 sequence: CASSLSPGLHF. CDR3 nucleotide sequence: TGTGCCAGCAGTCTGTCCCCGGGCCTCCACTTT. Full variable domain (remainder filled in from reference TRBV2 and TRBJ1-6): EPEVTQTPSHQVTQMGQEVILRCVPISNHLYFYWYRQILGQKVEFLVSFYNNEISEKSEIFDDQFSVERPDGSNFTLKIRSTKLEDSAMYFCASSLSPGLHFGNGTRLTVT.

This clonotype was detected ten times or more. The chain joins TRBV12-3 or TRBV12-4 to TRBJ2-4; possibly TRBD1 for D (6 bases). This CDR3 region has 15 residues. The V end was cut by 5 bases, the J end by 1 base, with 12 bases between. CDR3 sequence reads: CASSTGSRAKNIQYF. The CDR3 DNA reads TGTGCCAGCAGTACAGGGTCTCGGGCCAAAAACATTCAGTACTTC.

The sample holds many counts of this clonotype. The CDR3 bases are TGTGCCAGCAGCCGAGAGGAGGGGGGAGGTACGCAGTATTTT. As protein: CASSREEGGGTQYF. This chain uses TRBV7-9 with TRBJ2-3, with D perhaps given as TRBD1 or TRBD2 (6 bases each). Germline V gene data show CDR1 as SEHNR and CDR2 as FQNEAQ (reference sequence). Trimming took off 5 bases at V and 8 bases at J, with 17 bases between the two ends. CDR3 length: 14 residues.

The sample holds a few counts of this clonotype. A much larger clone lies one base from this, so it may be a read error. The gene calls are TRBV11-2 and TRBJ1-4; D might be TRBD1 (6 bases). Germline lookup yields CDR1 SGHAT and CDR2 FQNNGV. V was pared by 4 bases and J by 8 bases, with 11 bases between. This CDR3 contains 13 residues. CDR3 region: CASSSRTAEKLFF. The CDR3 coding sequence is TGTGCCAGCAGCTCCCGGACAGCCGAAAAACTGTTTTTT.

This clonotype was seen repeatedly, ten times or more. CDR3: CASSGGGNTIYF. CDR3 sequence (DNA): TGTGCCAGCTCAGGGGGTGGAAACACCATATATTTT. V is TRBV12-3 or TRBV12-4 and J is TRBJ1-3; 7 nucleotides align to TRBD1. The CDR3 length is 12 residues. After removal of 8 bases from V and 3 bases from J, the junction contained 1 base not matched to a gene.

By sample share, this clonotype is medium-sized (0.01 to 0.1%). The chain uses TRBV20-1 and TRBJ2-3, with 12 bases aligning to TRBD2. The germline gives CDR1 DFQATT, CDR2 SNEGSKA (reference sequence). This CDR3 has 16 amino acids. Trimming took 5 bases from V and 5 from J; bases not matched to a gene: 11. The CDR3 is CSAPLAGGSRGDTQYF. Written as DNA, the CDR3 is TGCAGTGCTCCCCTAGCGGGAGGGTCACGGGGAGATACGCAGTATTTT.

This clonotype was counted many times. The gene calls are TRBV29-1 and TRBJ2-7; TRBD2 matches at 10 bases. Germline V gene sequence: CDR1 SQVTM, CDR2 ANQGSEA. CDR3 size: 15 residues. V shed 3 bases and J 4 bases; nucleotides not matched to a gene: 9. This chain's CDR3 is CSVEGSSGSPYEQYF. The CDR3 nucleotides are TGCAGCGTTGAGGGGTCTAGCGGGAGCCCGTACGAGCAGTACTTC.

The rearrangement joins TRBV15 to TRBJ1-1; weak D call: TRBD1 (5 bases). Germline V gene sequence: CDR1 LNHNV, CDR2 YYDKDF (reference sequence). V was shortened by 5 bases and J by 3 bases, with 16 bases between the two germline ends. The CDR3 sequence is 15 residues long. In nucleotides, the CDR3 is TGTGCCACCAGCGAGTGGGTCAGGGCGGACACTGAAGCTTTCTTT. Encoded protein: CATSEWVRADTEAFF.

This clonotype showed up just a few times. CDR3 coding DNA: TGTGCCTGTTTATCCGGGGCCAACGTCCTGACTTTC. It specifies CACLSGANVLTF. V and J are TRBV10-3 and TRBJ2-6; D gene ambiguous. The germline V gene has CDR1 ENHRY and CDR2 SYGVKD. The CDR3 length is 12 residues. The V and J ends lost 11 bases and 4 bases respectively, with 9 bases between them.

This rearrangement joins TRBV2 to TRBJ1-1; TRBD1 is a possible D gene (6 bases). CDR1 is SNHLY, CDR2 FYNNEI, per germline. There are 10 residues in the CDR3. V was shortened by 6 bases and J by 8 bases, with 7 bases between the two germline ends. CDR3 sequence: CASSGGEAFF. The CDR3 region has the DNA TGTGCCAGCAGCGGGGGCGAAGCTTTCTTT.

This clonotype was observed at least ten times. The chain couples TRBV5-1 to TRBJ2-5; no clear D. V lost 0 bases and J 3 bases, leaving 18 bases between the germline ends. Germline-derived CDR1 and CDR2 are SGHRS and YFSETQ. This CDR3 has 17 residues. The CDR3 nucleotides read TGCGCCAGCAGCTTGGGGGTCCAGGTCCCCTCGGAAGAGACCCAGTACTTC. It specifies CASSLGVQVPSEETQYF. The variable domain in full, completed from reference TRBV5-1 and TRBJ2-5, reads KAGVTQTPRYLIKTRGQQVTLSCSPISGHRSVSWYQQTPGQGLQFLFEYFSETQRNKGNFPGRFSGRQFSNSRSEMNVSTLELGDSALYLCASSLGVQVPSEETQYFGPGTRLLVL.

This clonotype was seen at least ten times. V usage is TRBV29-1 and J usage is TRBJ2-7; D gene ambiguous. Germline values: CDR1 SQVTM, CDR2 ANQGSEA. V was clipped by 5 bases and J by 3 bases, with 17 bases between them. The CDR3 has 14 residues. CDR3 amino acids: CSVPVPDSIYEQYF. DNA of the CDR3: TGCAGCGTTCCCGTCCCCGACTCAATCTACGAGCAGTACTTC.

The V call is TRBV2, the J call TRBJ2-4; D gene uncertain. CDR1 is SNHLY and CDR2 is FYNNEI in the germline V gene. Trimming pared 8 bases from V and 9 bases from J, leaving 11 bases between. CDR3 length: 11 residues. The CDR3, as DNA: TGTGCCAGCGCCTCGACGGGCATTCAGTACTTC. Amino acids: CASASTGIQYF.

CDR3 sequence reads: CASVGGNYGYTF. The CDR3 region has the DNA TGTGCCAGCGTCGGGGGGAACTATGGCTACACCTTC. The V gene is TRBV6-5, the J gene TRBJ1-2; possible D gene TRBD1, 5 bases. Germline-derived CDR1 and CDR2 are MNHEY and SVGAGI. V lost 8 bases and J lost 2, with 9 bases in between. The CDR3 consists of 12 residues.

The V gene is TRBV28, the J gene TRBJ1-5, with D possibly matching TRBD1 (5 bases). Germline assignment: CDR1 MDHEN and CDR2 SYDVKM. The CDR3 length is 13 residues. The V and J ends lost 6 bases and 7 bases respectively, with 13 bases between them. The CDR3 DNA reads as TGTGCCAGCAGGTGGCAGGGATCGCAGCCCCAGCATTTT. This codes for CASRWQGSQPQHF.

J is TRBJ2-7 and V is TRBV2; either TRBD1 or TRBD2 may fit D (5 bases each). Germline loops: CDR1 SNHLY, CDR2 FYNNEI. V lost 6 bases to trimming and J lost 2 bases, with 14 bases between them. This CDR3 is built from 14 residues. DNA of the CDR3: TGTGCCAGCAGGGCCGGGACGGTTACCTACGAGCAGTACTTC. Its protein is CASRAGTVTYEQYF.

This clonotype occurred a few times. The chain recombines TRBV5-1 with TRBJ1-2, with 10 positions matching TRBD1. Germline V lookup: CDR1 SGHRS, CDR2 YFSETQ. V lost 5 bases, J lost 6 bases, and 13 bases stayed unmatched. This CDR3 spans 16 amino acids. The CDR3 DNA reads as TGCGCCAGCAGGCGGACGGTGGGACAGGGGACGGATGGCTACACCTTC. The encoded protein is CASRRTVGQGTDGYTF.